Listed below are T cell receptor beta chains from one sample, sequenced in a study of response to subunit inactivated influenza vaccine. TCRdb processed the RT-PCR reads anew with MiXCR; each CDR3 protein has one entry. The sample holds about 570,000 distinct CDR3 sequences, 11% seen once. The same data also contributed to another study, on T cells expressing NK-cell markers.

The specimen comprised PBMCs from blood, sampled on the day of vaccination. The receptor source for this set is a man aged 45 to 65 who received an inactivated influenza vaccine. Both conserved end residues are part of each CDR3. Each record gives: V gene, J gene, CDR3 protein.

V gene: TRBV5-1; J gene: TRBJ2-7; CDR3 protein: CASSPETPTYEQYF
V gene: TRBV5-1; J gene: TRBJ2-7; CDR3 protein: CASSLAGTSYEQYF
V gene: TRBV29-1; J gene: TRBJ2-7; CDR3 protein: CSVEFSGYEQYF
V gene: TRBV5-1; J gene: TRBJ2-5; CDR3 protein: CASSLTAFGETQYF
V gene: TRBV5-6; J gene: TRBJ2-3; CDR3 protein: CASSLVISRTDTQYF
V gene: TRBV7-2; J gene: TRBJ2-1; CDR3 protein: CASSFAGGPRGGVNEQFF
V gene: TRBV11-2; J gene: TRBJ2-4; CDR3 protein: CASSFGESYIQYF
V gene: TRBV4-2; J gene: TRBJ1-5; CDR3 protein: CASSQAGASNQPQHF
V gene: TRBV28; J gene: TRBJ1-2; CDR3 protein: CASFSSPAARGYTF
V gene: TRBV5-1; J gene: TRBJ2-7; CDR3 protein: CASSLALDEQYF
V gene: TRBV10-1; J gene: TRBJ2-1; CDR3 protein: CASSEGDRGYEQFF